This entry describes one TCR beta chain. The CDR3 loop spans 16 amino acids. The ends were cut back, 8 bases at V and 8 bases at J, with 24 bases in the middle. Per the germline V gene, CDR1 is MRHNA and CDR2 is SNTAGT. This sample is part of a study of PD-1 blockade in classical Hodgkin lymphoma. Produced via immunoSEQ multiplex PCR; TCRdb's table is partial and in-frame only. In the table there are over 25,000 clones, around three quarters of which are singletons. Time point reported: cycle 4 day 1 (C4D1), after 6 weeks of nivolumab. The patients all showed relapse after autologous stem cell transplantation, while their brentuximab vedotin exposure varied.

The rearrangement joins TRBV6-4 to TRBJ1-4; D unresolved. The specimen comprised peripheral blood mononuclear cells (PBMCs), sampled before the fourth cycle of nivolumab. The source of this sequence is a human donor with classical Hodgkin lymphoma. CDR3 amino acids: CASRGSLWAKREKLFF. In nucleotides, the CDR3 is TGTGCCAGCCGGGGATCACTATGGGCGAAAAGGGAAAAACTGTTTTTT.